In its sample, the clone carrying this TCR beta chain was seen a few times. Its specificity is not known. There are 17 residues in the CDR3. Per germline, CDR1 SGHVS and CDR2 FQNEAQ. Trimming cost V 0 bases and J 5 bases; bases outside gene matches: 9. As for time point: pre-sensitization, week 0. Treatment specified: therapeutic diphenylcyclopropenone sensitization with weekly scalp DPC. It was unfractionated whole blood from which total RNA was extracted. The sample comes from a study of human T cells and chemical hapten exposure. Overall study findings and caveats: PT1 expanded TCR counts and patch test score were linked, and their correlation was positive. Donors in the study had alopecia, meaning their immune response may differ from healthy people's.

Unique molecular identifiers were attached to individual cDNA molecules during library preparation. TCRdb passed the RACE reads through MiXCR, listing each CDR3 protein once. The table shows tens of thousands of distinct CDR3 sequences, with roughly 9% occurring only once. The TCR sequence derives from a woman aged 30 to 39 with alopecia areata. Some clones in this sample may be carry-over from other donors' samples. J is TRBJ2-3 and V is TRBV7-8; 9 bases align to TRBD2. The sequences come from whole blood, collected in connection with sensitization to the hapten diphenylcyclopropenone (DPC). CDR3 sequence reads: CASSLASAGGGGDTQYF. CDR3 DNA sequence: TGTGCCAGCAGCTTAGCATCTGCGGGGGGGGGTGGAGATACGCAGTATTTT. Together with reference TRBV7-8 and TRBJ2-3, the CDR3 gives the full variable domain: GAGVSQSPRYKVAKRGQDVALRCDPISGHVSLFWYQQALGQGPEFLTYFQNEAQLDKSGLPSDRFFAERPEGSVSTLKIQRTQQEDSAVYLCASSLASAGGGGDTQYFGPGTRLTVL.